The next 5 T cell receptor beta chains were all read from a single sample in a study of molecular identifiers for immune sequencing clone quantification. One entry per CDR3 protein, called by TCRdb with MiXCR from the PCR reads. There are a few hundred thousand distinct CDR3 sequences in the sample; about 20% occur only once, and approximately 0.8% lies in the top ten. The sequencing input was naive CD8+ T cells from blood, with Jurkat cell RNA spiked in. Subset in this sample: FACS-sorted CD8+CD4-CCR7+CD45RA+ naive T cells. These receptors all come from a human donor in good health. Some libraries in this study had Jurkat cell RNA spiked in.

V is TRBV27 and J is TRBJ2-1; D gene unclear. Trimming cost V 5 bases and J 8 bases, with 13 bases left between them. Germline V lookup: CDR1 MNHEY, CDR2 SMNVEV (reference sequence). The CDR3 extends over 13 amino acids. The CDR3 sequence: CASSAPWVDEQFF. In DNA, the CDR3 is TGTGCCAGCAGTGCCCCTTGGGTGGATGAGCAGTTCTTC.

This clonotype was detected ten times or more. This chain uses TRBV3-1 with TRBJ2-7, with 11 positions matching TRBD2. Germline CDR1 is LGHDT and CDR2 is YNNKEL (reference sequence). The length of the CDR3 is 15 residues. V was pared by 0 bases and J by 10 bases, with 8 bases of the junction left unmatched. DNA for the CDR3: TGTGCCAGCAGCCAAGAACTAGCGGGGGCCCTGGACCAGTACTTC. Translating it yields CASSQELAGALDQYF.

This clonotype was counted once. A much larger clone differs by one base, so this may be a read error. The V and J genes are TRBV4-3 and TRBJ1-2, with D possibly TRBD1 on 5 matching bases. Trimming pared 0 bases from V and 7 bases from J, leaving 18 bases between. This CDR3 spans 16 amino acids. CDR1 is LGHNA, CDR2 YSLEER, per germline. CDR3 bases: TGCGCCAGCAGCCAAGATGAGGGGTCAGCAGTCGGTGGCTACACCTTC. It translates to CASSQDEGSAVGGYTF.

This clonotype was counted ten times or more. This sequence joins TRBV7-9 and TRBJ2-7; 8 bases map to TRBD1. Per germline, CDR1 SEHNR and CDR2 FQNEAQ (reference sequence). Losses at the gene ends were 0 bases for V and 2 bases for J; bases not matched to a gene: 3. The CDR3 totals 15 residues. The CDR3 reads CASSLALGQAYEQYF. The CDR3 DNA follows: TGTGCCAGCAGCTTAGCGCTGGGACAGGCCTACGAGCAGTACTTC.

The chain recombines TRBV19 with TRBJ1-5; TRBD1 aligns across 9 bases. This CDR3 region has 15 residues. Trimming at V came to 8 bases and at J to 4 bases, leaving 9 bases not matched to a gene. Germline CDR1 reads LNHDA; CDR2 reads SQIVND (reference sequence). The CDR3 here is CASGDRVEGNQPQHF. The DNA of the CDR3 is TGTGCCAGTGGGGACAGGGTCGAGGGTAATCAGCCCCAGCATTTT.